This T cell receptor beta chain was captured in a study of OX40 agonist ivuxolimab in advanced cancers. Study-wide background: A history of anti-PD-1, anti-PD-L1 or anti-CTLA-4 therapy was acceptable, and more than 30% had some. Patients achieving partial responses numbered three: one hepatocellular carcinoma case and two cutaneous melanoma cases.

The V end was cut by 8 bases, the J end by 4 bases, with 14 bases between. Germline V gives CDR1 SQVTM, CDR2 ANQGSEA. CDR3 size: 12 residues. The method was immunoSEQ multiplex PCR; TCRdb's version includes in-frame clones alone and lacks a portion of them. The sample has over 55,000 clones; approximately 78% are singletons. Study-wide results and caveats: There were also nonresponders showing low normalized T-cell clonal expansion.

As regards this clone: What it recognizes is unknown.

The source material was CD4+ or CD8+ T cells sorted from blood, sampled in a trial of the OX40 agonist ivuxolimab. This chain links TRBV29-1 with TRBJ1-1, with D tentatively TRBD1 (6 bases). This sequence originates from an adult with an advanced solid tumor such as melanoma, head and neck, liver or kidney cancer. The CDR3 reads CSTNRVGTEAFF. In nucleotides, the CDR3 is TGCAGCACCAACAGGGTTGGCACTGAAGCTTTCTTT.